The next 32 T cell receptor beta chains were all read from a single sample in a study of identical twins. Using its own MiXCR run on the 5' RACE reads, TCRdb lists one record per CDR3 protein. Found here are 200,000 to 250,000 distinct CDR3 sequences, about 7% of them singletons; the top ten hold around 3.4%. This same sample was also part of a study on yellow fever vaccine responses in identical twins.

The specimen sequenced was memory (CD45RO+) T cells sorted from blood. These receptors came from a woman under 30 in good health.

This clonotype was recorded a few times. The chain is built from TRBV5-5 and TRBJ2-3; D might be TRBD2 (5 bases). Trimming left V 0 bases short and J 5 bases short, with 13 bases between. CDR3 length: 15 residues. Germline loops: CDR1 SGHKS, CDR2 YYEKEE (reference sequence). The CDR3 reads CASSLAWESVDTQYF. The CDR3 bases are TGTGCCAGCAGCTTGGCGTGGGAGAGTGTAGATACGCAGTATTTT. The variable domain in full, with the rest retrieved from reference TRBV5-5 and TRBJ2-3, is DAGVTQSPTHLIKTRGQQVTLRCSPISGHKSVSWYQQVLGQGPQFIFQYYEKEERGRGNFPDRFSARQFPNYSSELNVNALLLGDSALYLCASSLAWESVDTQYFGPGTRLTVL.

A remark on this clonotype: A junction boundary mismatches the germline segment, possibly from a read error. This CDR3 is CSARAPSGSKDTQYF. DNA for the CDR3: TGCAGTGCTAGAGCCCCTAGCGGGAGCAAAGATACGCAGTATTTT. This chain connects TRBV20-1 to TRBJ2-3; the match to TRBD2 covers 10 bases. Germline V lookup: CDR1 DFQATT, CDR2 SNEGSKA (reference sequence). The CDR3 is made up of 15 amino acids.

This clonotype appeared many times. CDR3 in amino acids: CASSLDKNGYQPQHF. CDR3 DNA: TGTGCCAGCAGCTTGGACAAAAATGGTTATCAGCCCCAGCATTTT. The chain links TRBV7-2 to TRBJ1-5; TRBD1 might be the D (5 bases). The V gene's germline CDR1 is SGHTA and CDR2 FQGNSA. V dropped 3 bases and J dropped 5 bases, with 14 bases sitting between them. The CDR3 contains 15 residues.

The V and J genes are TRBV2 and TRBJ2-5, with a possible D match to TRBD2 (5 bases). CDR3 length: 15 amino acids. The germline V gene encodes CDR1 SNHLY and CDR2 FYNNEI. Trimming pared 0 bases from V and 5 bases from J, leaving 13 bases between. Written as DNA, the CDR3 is TGTGCCAGCAGTGAAGCGGGAGCATCGTTCGAGACCCAGTACTTC. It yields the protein CASSEAGASFETQYF.

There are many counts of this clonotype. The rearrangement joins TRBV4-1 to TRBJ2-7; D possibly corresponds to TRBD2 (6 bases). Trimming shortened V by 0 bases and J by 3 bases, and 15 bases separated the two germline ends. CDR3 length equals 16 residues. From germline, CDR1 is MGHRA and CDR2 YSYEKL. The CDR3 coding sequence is TGCGCCAGCAGCCAAGATGGGGGGTGGCACCGCTACGAGCAGTACTTC. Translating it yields CASSQDGGWHRYEQYF.

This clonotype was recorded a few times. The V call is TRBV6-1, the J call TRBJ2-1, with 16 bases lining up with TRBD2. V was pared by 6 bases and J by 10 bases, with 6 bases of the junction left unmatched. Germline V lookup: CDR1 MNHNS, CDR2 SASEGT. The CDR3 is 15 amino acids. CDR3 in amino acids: CASSAGTSGGGEQFF. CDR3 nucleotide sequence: TGTGCCAGCAGCGCCGGGACTAGCGGGGGGGGAGAGCAGTTCTTC.

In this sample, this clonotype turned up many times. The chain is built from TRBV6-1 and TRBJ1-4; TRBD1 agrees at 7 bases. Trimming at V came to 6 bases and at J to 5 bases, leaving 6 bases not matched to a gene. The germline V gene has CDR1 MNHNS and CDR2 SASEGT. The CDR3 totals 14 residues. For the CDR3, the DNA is TGTGCCAGCAGCCCCGCGACAGGGAATGAAAAACTGTTTTTT. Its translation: CASSPATGNEKLFF.

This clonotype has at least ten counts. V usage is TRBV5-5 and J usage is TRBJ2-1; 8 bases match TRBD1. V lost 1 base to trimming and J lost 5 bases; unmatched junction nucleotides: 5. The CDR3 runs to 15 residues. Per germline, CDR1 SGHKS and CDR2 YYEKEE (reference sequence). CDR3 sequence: CASSLLGTGDNEQFF. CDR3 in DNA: TGTGCCAGCAGCTTGTTAGGGACAGGAGACAATGAGCAGTTCTTC.

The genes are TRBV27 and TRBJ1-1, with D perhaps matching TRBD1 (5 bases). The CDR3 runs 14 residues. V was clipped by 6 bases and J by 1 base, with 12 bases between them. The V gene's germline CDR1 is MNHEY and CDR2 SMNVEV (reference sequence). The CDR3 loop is CASRPNRPNTEAFF. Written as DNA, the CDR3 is TGTGCCAGCAGACCAAACAGGCCGAACACTGAAGCTTTCTTT.

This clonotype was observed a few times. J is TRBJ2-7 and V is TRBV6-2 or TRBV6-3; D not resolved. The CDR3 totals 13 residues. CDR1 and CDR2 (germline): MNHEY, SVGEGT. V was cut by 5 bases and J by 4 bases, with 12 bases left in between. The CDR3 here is CASSQPGEYEQYV. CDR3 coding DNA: TGTGCCAGCAGTCAGCCCGGTGAATACGAGCAGTACGTC.

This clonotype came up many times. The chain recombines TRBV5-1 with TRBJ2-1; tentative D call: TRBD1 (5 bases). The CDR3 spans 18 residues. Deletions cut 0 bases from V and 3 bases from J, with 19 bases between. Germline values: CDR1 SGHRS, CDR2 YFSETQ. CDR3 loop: CASSLVNLGRADYNEQFF. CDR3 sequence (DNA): TGCGCCAGCAGCTTGGTGAACCTTGGCAGGGCCGACTACAATGAGCAGTTCTTC.

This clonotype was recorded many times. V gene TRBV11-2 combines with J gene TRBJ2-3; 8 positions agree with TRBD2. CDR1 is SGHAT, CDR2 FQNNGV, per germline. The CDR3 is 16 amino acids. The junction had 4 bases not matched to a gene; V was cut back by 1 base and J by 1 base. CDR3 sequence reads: CASSLVVAGRTDTQYF. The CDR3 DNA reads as TGTGCCAGCAGCTTAGTGGTAGCGGGGCGCACAGATACGCAGTATTTT.

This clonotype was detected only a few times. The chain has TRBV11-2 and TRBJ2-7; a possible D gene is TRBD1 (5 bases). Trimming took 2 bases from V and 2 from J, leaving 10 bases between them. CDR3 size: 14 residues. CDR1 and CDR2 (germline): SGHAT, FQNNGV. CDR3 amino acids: CASSLFRVPYEQYV. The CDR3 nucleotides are TGTGCCAGCAGCTTATTCAGGGTCCCCTACGAGCAGTACGTC.

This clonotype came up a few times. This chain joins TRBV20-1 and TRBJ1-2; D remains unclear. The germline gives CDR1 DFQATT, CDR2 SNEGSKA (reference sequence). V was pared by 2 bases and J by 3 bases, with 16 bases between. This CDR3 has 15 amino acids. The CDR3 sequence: CSARRATPKDYGYTF. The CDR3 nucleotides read TGCAGTGCTAGACGGGCGACACCCAAGGACTATGGCTACACCTTC.

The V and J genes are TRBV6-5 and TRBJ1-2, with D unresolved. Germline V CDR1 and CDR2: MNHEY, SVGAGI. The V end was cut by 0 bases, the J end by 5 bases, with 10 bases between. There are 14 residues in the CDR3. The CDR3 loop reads CASSYSSNTYGYTF. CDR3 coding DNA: TGTGCCAGCAGTTACTCGAGTAACACATATGGCTACACCTTC.

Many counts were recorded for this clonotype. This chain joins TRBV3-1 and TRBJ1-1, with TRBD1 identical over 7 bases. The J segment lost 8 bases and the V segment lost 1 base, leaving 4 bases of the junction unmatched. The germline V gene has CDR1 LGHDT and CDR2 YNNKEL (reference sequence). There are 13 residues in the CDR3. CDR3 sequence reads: CASSQGGTAEAFF. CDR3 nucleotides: TGTGCCAGCAGCCAAGGTGGGACAGCCGAAGCTTTCTTT.

As DNA, the CDR3 is TGCGCCAGCAGTACCGGGGGGGCACTGATCTACAATGAGCAGTTCTTC. Protein sequence: CASSTGGALIYNEQFF. The chain employs TRBV5-1 and TRBJ2-1; TRBD2 agrees at 8 bases. Germline CDR1 is SGHRS and CDR2 is YFSETQ. V dropped 5 bases and J dropped 3; count of bases not matched to a gene: 10. The CDR3 runs to 16 residues.

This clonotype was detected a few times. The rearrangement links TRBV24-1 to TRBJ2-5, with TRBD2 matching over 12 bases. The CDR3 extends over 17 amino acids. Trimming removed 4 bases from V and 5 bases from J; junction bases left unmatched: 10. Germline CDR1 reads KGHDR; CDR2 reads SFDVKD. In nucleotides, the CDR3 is TGTGCCACCAGTGAAGGGACTAGCGGGTCAAGTGCGGAGACCCAGTACTTC. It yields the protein CATSEGTSGSSAETQYF.

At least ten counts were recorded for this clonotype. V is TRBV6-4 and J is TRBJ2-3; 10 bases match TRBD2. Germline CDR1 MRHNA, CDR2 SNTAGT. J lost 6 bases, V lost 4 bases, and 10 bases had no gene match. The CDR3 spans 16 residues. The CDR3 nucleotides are TGTGCCAGCAGTGCGGTGTCTAGCGGGGGTTCGGATACGCAGTATTTT. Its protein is CASSAVSSGGSDTQYF.

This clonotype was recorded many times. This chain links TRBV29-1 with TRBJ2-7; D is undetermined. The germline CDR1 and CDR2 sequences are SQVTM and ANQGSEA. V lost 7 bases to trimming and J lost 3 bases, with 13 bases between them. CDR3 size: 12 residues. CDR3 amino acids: CSASDTSYEQYF. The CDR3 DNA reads TGCAGCGCCTCCGACACAAGCTACGAGCAGTACTTC.

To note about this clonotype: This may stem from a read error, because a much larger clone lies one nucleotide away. Here the CDR3 DNA reads TGTGCCAGCAGCTTAGCGGGAGGGCCCCAAGAGACCCAGTACTTC. The encoded protein is CASSLAGGPQETQYF. J is TRBJ2-5 and V is TRBV11-3; the match to TRBD2 covers 8 bases. Per germline, CDR1 SGHNT and CDR2 YENEEA. V dropped 1 base and J dropped 1; count of bases not matched to a gene: 2. The CDR3 sequence is 15 residues long.

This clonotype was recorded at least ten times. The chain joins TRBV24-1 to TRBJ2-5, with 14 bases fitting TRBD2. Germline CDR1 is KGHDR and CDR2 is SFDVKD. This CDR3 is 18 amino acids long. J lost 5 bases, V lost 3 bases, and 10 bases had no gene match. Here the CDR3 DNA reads TGTGCCACCAGTGATCCGACTAGCGGGAGGGCGATCCCCGAGACCCAGTACTTC. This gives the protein CATSDPTSGRAIPETQYF.

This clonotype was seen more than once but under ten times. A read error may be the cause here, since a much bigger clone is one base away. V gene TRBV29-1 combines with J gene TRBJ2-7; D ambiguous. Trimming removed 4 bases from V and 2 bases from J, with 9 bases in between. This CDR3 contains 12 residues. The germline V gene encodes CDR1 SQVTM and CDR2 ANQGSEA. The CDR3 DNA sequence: TGCAGCGTTGGGACCCAGACCTACGAGCAGTACTTC. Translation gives CSVGTQTYEQYF.

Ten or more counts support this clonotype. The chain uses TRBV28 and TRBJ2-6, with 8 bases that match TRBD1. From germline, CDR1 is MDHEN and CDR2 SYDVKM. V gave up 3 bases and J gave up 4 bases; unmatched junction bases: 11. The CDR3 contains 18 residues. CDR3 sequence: CASSFYQTGAWGANVLTF. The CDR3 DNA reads TGTGCCAGCAGTTTTTATCAGACAGGGGCGTGGGGGGCCAACGTCCTGACTTTC.

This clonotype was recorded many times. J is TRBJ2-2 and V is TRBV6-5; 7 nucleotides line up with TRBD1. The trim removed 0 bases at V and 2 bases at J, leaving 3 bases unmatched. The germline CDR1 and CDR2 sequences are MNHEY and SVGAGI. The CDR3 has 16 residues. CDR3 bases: TGTGCCAGCAGTTACTCCGCAGGGGGAAACACCGGGGAGCTGTTTTTT. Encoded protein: CASSYSAGGNTGELFF.

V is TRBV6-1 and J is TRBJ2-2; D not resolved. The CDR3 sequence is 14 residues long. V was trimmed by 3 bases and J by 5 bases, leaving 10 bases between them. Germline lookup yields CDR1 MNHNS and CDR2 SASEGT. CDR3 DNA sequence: TGTGCCAGCAGTGATTATTTAGCAACCGGGGAGCTGTTTTTT. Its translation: CASSDYLATGELFF.

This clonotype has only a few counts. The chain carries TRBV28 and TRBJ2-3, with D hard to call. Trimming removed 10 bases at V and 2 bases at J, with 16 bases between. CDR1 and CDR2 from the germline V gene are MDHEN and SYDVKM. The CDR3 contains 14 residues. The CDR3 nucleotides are TGTGCCACCATTTTTGGCAGGTCCACAGATACGCAGTATTTT. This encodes CATIFGRSTDTQYF.

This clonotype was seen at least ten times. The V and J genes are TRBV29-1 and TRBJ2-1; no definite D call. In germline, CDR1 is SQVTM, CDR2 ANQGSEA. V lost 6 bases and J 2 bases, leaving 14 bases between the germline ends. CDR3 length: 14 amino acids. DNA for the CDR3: TGCAGCGTAACCGGACCCGAGACCTACAATGAGCAGTTCTTC. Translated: CSVTGPETYNEQFF.

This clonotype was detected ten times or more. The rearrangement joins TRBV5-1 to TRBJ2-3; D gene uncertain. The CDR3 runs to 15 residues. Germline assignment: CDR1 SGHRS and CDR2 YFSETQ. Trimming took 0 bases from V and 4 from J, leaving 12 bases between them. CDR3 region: CASSLASGVSDTQYF. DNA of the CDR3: TGCGCCAGCAGCTTGGCGAGTGGTGTCTCAGATACGCAGTATTTT. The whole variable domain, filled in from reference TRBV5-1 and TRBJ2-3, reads KAGVTQTPRYLIKTRGQQVTLSCSPISGHRSVSWYQQTPGQGLQFLFEYFSETQRNKGNFPGRFSGRQFSNSRSEMNVSTLELGDSALYLCASSLASGVSDTQYFGPGTRLTVL.

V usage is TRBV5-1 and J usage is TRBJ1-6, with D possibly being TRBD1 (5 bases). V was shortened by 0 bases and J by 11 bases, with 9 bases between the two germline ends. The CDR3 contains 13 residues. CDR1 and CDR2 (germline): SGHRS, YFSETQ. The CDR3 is CASSLEQDTPLHF. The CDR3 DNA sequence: TGCGCCAGCAGCTTGGAACAGGACACACCCCTCCACTTT.

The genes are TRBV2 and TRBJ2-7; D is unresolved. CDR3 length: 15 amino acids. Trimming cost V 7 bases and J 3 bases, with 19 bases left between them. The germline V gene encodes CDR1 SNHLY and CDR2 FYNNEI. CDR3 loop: CASKVEPLNLYEQYF. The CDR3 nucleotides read TGTGCCAGCAAGGTCGAACCTCTGAACCTCTACGAGCAGTACTTC.

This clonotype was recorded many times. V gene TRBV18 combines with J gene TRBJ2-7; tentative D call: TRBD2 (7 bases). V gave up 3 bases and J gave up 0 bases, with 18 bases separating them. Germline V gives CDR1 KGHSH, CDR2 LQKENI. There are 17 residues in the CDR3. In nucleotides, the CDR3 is TGTGCCAGCTCACCGGAGGGGGGGGGGCAGGACTCCTACGAGCAGTACGTC. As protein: CASSPEGGGQDSYEQYV.